What follows are 11 T cell receptor beta chains derived from one specimen sequenced in a study of CD8+ T cells in alopecia areata. RNA was extracted and reverse transcribed into cDNA as the sequencing template. Here immunoSEQ multiplex PCR was the method, and the copy in TCRdb shows in-frame clones only, minus some. The profile covers more than 140,000 clones, with roughly nine tenths appearing a single time and about 13% taken by the ten largest. Treatment reported: oral pan-JAK inhibitor, 5-10 mg twice daily. The sample here was CD8+ T cells sorted from blood, taken at week 4, from a patient treated with tofacitinib. The receptors were sampled from a human donor with alopecia areata.

The chain links TRBV25-1 to TRBJ2-1; 7 nucleotides align to TRBD1. V lost 3 bases to trimming and J lost 1 base; unmatched junction nucleotides: 3. CDR3 length: 15 residues. The germline V gene has CDR1 MGHDK and CDR2 SYGVNS. The CDR3 region has the DNA TGTGCCAGCAGTGATCCGGACAGGTCCTACAATGAGCAGTTCTTC. Protein: CASSDPDRSYNEQFF.

The chain employs TRBV30 and TRBJ2-7; 7 bases agree with TRBD1. The V gene's germline CDR1 is GTSNPN and CDR2 SVGIG (reference sequence). The trim removed 2 bases at V and 0 bases at J, leaving 4 bases unmatched. This CDR3 contains 14 residues. As DNA, the CDR3 is TGTGCCTGGAGTCGGACAGGCCTCTCCTACGAGCAGTACTTC. Its protein is CAWSRTGLSYEQYF.

The chain links TRBV11-2 to TRBJ1-1, with D possibly matching TRBD1 (6 bases). This CDR3 has 16 amino acids. The V end was cut by 0 bases, the J end by 5 bases, with 16 bases between. Germline V gene data show CDR1 as SGHAT and CDR2 as FQNNGV. In DNA form, the CDR3 reads TGTGCCAGCAGCTTAGATCGATTTGACAGGCCGACTGAAGCTTTCTTT. Encoded protein: CASSLDRFDRPTEAFF.

This clone was recorded only once. The V and J genes are TRBV5-4 and TRBJ2-5; 7 bases agree with TRBD1. CDR3 length: 14 residues. J lost 3 bases, V lost 0 bases, and 2 bases had no gene match. Germline lookup yields CDR1 SGHNT and CDR2 YYREEE (reference sequence). CDR3: CASSLGDREETQYF. The CDR3 region has the DNA TGTGCCAGCAGCTTGGGGGACAGAGAAGAGACCCAGTACTTC.

The chain couples TRBV7-9 to TRBJ2-1; 10 nucleotides agree with TRBD2. Germline CDR1 and CDR2: SEHNR and FQNEAQ (reference sequence). The length of the CDR3 is 15 residues. Trimming at V came to 5 bases and at J to 7 bases, leaving 8 bases not matched to a gene. CDR3 in DNA: TGTGCCAGCAGCCGTCTAGCGGGAGATGAGAATGAGCAGTTCTTC. This encodes CASSRLAGDENEQFF.

J is TRBJ2-7 and V is TRBV4-1, with a possible D match to TRBD1 (5 bases). The germline V gene has CDR1 MGHRA and CDR2 YSYEKL. Trimming cost V 1 base and J 3 bases, with 7 bases left between them. The CDR3 has 13 amino acids. This CDR3 is CASSQGGHYEQYF. CDR3 DNA sequence: TGCGCCAGCAGCCAAGGGGGCCACTACGAGCAGTACTTC.

The J gene is TRBJ2-1, the V gene TRBV7-8; D is unclear. Germline CDR1 SGHVS, CDR2 FQNEAQ. CDR3 length: 15 amino acids. Trimming took 6 bases from V and 3 from J, leaving 15 bases between them. Written as DNA, the CDR3 is TGTGCCAGCAGTTCTATACTGGGCGTCTACAATGAGCAGTTCTTC. Protein: CASSSILGVYNEQFF.

The chain employs TRBV6-5 and TRBJ1-1; D unresolved. Trimming removed 1 base from V and 10 bases from J, with 16 bases in between. There are 14 residues in the CDR3. Germline assignment: CDR1 MNHEY and CDR2 SVGAGI. The CDR3 bases are TGTGCCAGCAGTTACTTGTCACAGTATAACGCAGCTTTCTTT. Translation gives CASSYLSQYNAAFF.

This sequence joins TRBV6-5 and TRBJ2-7; TRBD1 agrees at 7 bases. Per germline, CDR1 MNHEY and CDR2 SVGAGI. Trimming removed 5 bases from V and 3 bases from J; junction bases left unmatched: 7. This CDR3 has 14 amino acids. This CDR3 is CASSHRDSLYEQYF. The CDR3 DNA sequence: TGTGCCAGCAGTCACCGGGACAGCCTCTACGAGCAGTACTTC.

The chain couples TRBV4-1 to TRBJ2-1; D not certain. Germline-derived CDR1 and CDR2 are MGHRA and YSYEKL. The CDR3 has 16 amino acids. The V gene lost 1 base and the J gene lost 7 bases, with 17 bases spanning the gap. The chain's CDR3 is CASSQVPKGPLNEQFF. In DNA, the CDR3 is TGCGCCAGCAGCCAAGTCCCCAAAGGGCCGTTAAATGAGCAGTTCTTC.

J is TRBJ2-1 and V is TRBV27, with 9 bases lining up with TRBD2. Germline trimming cut 5 bases from V and 8 bases from J; bases unmatched to any gene: 7. Germline values: CDR1 MNHEY, CDR2 SMNVEV (reference sequence). This CDR3 region has 14 residues. The CDR3 DNA reads as TGTGCCAGCAGTCTCGCGACTAGCGGCCATGAGCAGTTCTTC. It is translated as CASSLATSGHEQFF.